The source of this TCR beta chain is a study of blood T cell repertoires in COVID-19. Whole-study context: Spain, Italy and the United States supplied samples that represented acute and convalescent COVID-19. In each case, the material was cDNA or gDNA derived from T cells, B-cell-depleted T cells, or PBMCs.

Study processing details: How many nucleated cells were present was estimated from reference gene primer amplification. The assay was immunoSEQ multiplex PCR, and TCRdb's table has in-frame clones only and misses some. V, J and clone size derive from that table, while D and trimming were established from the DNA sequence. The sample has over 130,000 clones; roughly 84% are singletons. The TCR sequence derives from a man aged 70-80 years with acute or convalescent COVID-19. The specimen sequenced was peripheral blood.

The CDR3 protein is CASSLNLGGGPYEQYF. DNA of the CDR3: TGTGCCAGCAGTTTAAATTTGGGCGGGGGCCCCTACGAGCAGTACTTC. The chain uses TRBV27 and TRBJ2-7; D may be TRBD2 (7 bases). Looked up from germline, CDR1 is MNHEY and CDR2 is SMNVEV (reference sequence). Between the trimmed V and J ends, which lost 2 bases and 2 bases, there was a span of 16 bases. The CDR3 totals 16 residues.